The 17 T cell receptor beta chains presented below share a single source sample, sequenced in a study of identical twins. TCRdb passed the 5' RACE reads through MiXCR, listing each CDR3 protein once. The sample contains hundreds of thousands of distinct CDR3 sequences, 20% to 25% of which appear only once. The sample was also reused in another study, on yellow fever vaccine responses in identical twins.

The specimen was CD4+ T cells sorted from blood. The source of these receptors is a woman under 30 in good health.

This chain links TRBV29-1 with TRBJ2-1; possible D gene TRBD1, 5 bases. The CDR3 is 11 residues long. The ends were cut back, 3 bases at V and 10 bases at J, with 10 bases in the middle. Germline V gives CDR1 SQVTM, CDR2 ANQGSEA. The CDR3 here is CSVDRVGEQFF. The CDR3 DNA sequence: TGCAGCGTTGACAGGGTAGGGGAGCAGTTCTTC.

This clonotype occurred a few times. The chain employs TRBV20-1 and TRBJ2-2; D not resolved. This CDR3 has 13 residues. Germline loops: CDR1 DFQATT, CDR2 SNEGSKA (reference sequence). Trimming removed 3 bases from V and 6 bases from J, with 11 bases in between. CDR3 loop: CSASKELPGELFF. In DNA form, the CDR3 reads TGCAGTGCTAGTAAGGAGTTACCCGGGGAGCTGTTTTTT.

This clonotype was observed a handful of times. V is TRBV20-1 and J is TRBJ2-1; D gene ambiguous. There are 10 residues in the CDR3. The V end was cut by 5 bases, the J end by 8 bases, with 7 bases between. Germline V gives CDR1 DFQATT, CDR2 SNEGSKA (reference sequence). CDR3 sequence reads: CSALRDEQFF. In DNA, the CDR3 is TGCAGTGCTTTAAGGGATGAGCAGTTCTTC.

The sample holds many counts of this clonotype. V and J are TRBV20-1 and TRBJ2-7; 7 bases match TRBD2. CDR3 size: 12 residues. Germline loops: CDR1 DFQATT, CDR2 SNEGSKA (reference sequence). Unmatched junction bases numbered 9, after V lost 6 bases and J lost 7 bases. This chain's CDR3 is CSAATNGGEQYV. The CDR3, as DNA: TGCAGTGCAGCAACAAACGGGGGGGAGCAGTACGTC.

This clonotype was counted only a few times. V is TRBV12-3 or TRBV12-4 and J is TRBJ2-5, with TRBD1 identical over 7 bases. The CDR3 contains 15 residues. V was clipped by 5 bases and J by 5 bases; unmatched bases: 11. DNA for the CDR3: TGTGCCAGCAGTCCTAACCCGGGACAGAGGGAGACCCAGTACTTC. This encodes CASSPNPGQRETQYF.

The chain couples TRBV7-6 to TRBJ2-2; D is perhaps TRBD2 (6 bases). The germline V gene has CDR1 SGHVS and CDR2 FNYEAQ. This CDR3 is 14 amino acids long. Trimming stripped 4 bases from V and 3 bases from J, with 9 bases between. The CDR3 loop is CASSSTSYTGELFF. DNA for the CDR3: TGTGCCAGCAGCTCCACTAGCTACACCGGGGAGCTGTTTTTT. The full variable domain, completed using reference TRBV7-6 and TRBJ2-2, is GAGVSQSPRYKVTKRGQDVALRCDPISGHVSLYWYRQALGQGPEFLTYFNYEAQQDKSGLPNDRFSAERPEGSISTLTIQRTEQRDSAMYRCASSSTSYTGELFFGEGSRLTVL.

This clonotype came up many times. J is TRBJ2-3 and V is TRBV6-5, with a weak D call TRBD1 (6 bases). From germline, CDR1 is MNHEY and CDR2 SVGAGI. The CDR3 is made up of 18 amino acids. The V gene lost 2 bases and the J gene lost 2 bases, with 20 bases spanning the gap. DNA of the CDR3: TGTGCCAGCAGTTACAGGGGAACAGGGACAAGGGCCACAGATACGCAGTATTTT. Its translation is CASSYRGTGTRATDTQYF.

The gene calls are TRBV7-9 and TRBJ2-3, with TRBD2 matching 7 bases. With V trimmed by 5 bases and J by 4 bases, 3 bases remained unmatched. CDR3 length equals 13 residues. Germline V gene lookup returns CDR1 SEHNR and CDR2 FQNEAQ (reference sequence). The CDR3 sequence is CASSGRAPDTQYF. CDR3 sequence (DNA): TGTGCCAGCAGCGGGAGGGCCCCAGATACGCAGTATTTT. The full variable domain, completed using reference TRBV7-9 and TRBJ2-3, is DTGVSQNPRHKITKRGQNVTFRCDPISEHNRLYWYRQTLGQGPEFLTYFQNEAQLEKSRLLSDRFSAERPKGSFSTLEIQRTEQGDSAMYLCASSGRAPDTQYFGPGTRLTVL.

This chain uses TRBV6-1 with TRBJ2-1; tentative D call: TRBD1 (6 bases). The CDR3 has 16 residues. Germline V gene sequence: CDR1 MNHNS, CDR2 SASEGT. V was pared by 6 bases and J by 4 bases, with 19 bases between. The CDR3 bases are TGTGCCAGCAGCCGAGACGGCAGGGGCTTTTACAATGAGCAGTTCTTC. It translates to CASSRDGRGFYNEQFF.

The chain links TRBV24-1 to TRBJ2-3; 10 bases agree with TRBD2. Trimming removed 5 bases from V and 1 base from J; junction bases left unmatched: 5. The CDR3 extends over 16 amino acids. Germline values: CDR1 KGHDR, CDR2 SFDVKD. The CDR3 sequence: CATSVTGLAGTDTQYF. The CDR3 nucleotides read TGTGCCACCAGTGTCACAGGACTAGCGGGCACAGATACGCAGTATTTT.

V usage is TRBV15 and J usage is TRBJ2-4, with 9 bases fitting TRBD2. Germline V gives CDR1 LNHNV, CDR2 YYDKDF (reference sequence). Unmatched junction bases numbered 9, after V lost 1 base and J lost 5 bases. The CDR3 contains 17 residues. CDR3 loop: CATSRGGGAGTENIQYF. The CDR3 DNA follows: TGTGCCACCAGCAGAGGCGGGGGGGCCGGGACAGAAAACATTCAGTACTTC.

This sequence joins TRBV19 and TRBJ2-7, with 12 nucleotides matching TRBD2. The CDR3 spans 15 residues. Germline V gives CDR1 LNHDA, CDR2 SQIVND (reference sequence). V trimming: 9 bases; J trimming: 3 bases; junction bases outside the gene matches: 9. This CDR3 reads CASSMTSGSSYEQYF. DNA of the CDR3: TGTGCCAGCTCTATGACTAGCGGGAGTAGCTACGAGCAGTACTTC. Full variable domain (missing parts from reference TRBV19 and TRBJ2-7): DGGITQSPKYLFRKEGQNVTLSCEQNLNHDAMYWYRQDPGQGLRLIYYSQIVNDFQKGDIAEGYSVSREKKESFPLTVTSAQKNPTAFYLCASSMTSGSSYEQYFGPGTRLTVT.

Only a few counts were recorded for this clonotype. The rearrangement links TRBV2 to TRBJ2-7; D is undetermined. Deletions cut 4 bases from V and 0 bases from J, with 7 bases between. The CDR3 is 13 amino acids. Germline assignment: CDR1 SNHLY and CDR2 FYNNEI. The CDR3 region is CASSVQSSYEQYF. In nucleotides, the CDR3 is TGTGCCAGCAGTGTACAGAGCTCCTACGAGCAGTACTTC.

In this sample, this clonotype turned up a few times. The rearrangement links TRBV5-1 to TRBJ2-5, with 11 nucleotides matching TRBD1. Germline V CDR1 and CDR2: SGHRS, YFSETQ. The CDR3 sequence is 16 residues long. Losses at the gene ends were 1 base for V and 1 base for J; bases not matched to a gene: 3. The CDR3 sequence is CASSLTGTGGQETQYF. The CDR3 coding sequence is TGCGCCAGCAGCTTGACCGGGACAGGGGGCCAAGAGACCCAGTACTTC.

This chain joins TRBV12-3 or TRBV12-4 and TRBJ2-5; 9 bases agree with TRBD1. With V trimmed by 7 bases and J by 5 bases, 8 bases remained unmatched. The CDR3 has 14 residues. The CDR3, as DNA: TGTGCCAGCAAGCCTATCGGACAGGGGGAGACCCAGTACTTC. Encoded protein: CASKPIGQGETQYF.

The chain has TRBV12-3 or TRBV12-4 and TRBJ2-3; 7 nucleotides line up with TRBD2. This CDR3 contains 17 residues. V lost 5 bases and J lost 0; bases outside the gene matches: 11. DNA of the CDR3: TGTGCCAGCAGTCCCCTGGGAGGGCTTTATAGCACAGATACGCAGTATTTT. Its translation: CASSPLGGLYSTDTQYF.

At least ten counts were recorded for this clonotype. This rearrangement joins TRBV7-9 to TRBJ2-5; 8 bases align to TRBD1. V dropped 5 bases and J dropped 2; count of bases not matched to a gene: 4. The germline V gene has CDR1 SEHNR and CDR2 FQNEAQ (reference sequence). CDR3 length equals 14 residues. CDR3 in amino acids: CASSPGTGQETQYF. CDR3 DNA sequence: TGTGCCAGCAGCCCCGGGACAGGACAAGAGACCCAGTACTTC.